The T cell receptor (beta chain) described here comes from a study of blood T cell repertoires in COVID-19. In the study overall: Material from acute and convalescent COVID-19 was sourced from the United States, Italy and Spain. PBMCs, B-cell-depleted T cells, or T cells provided the cDNA or gDNA that made up the material.

Germline V lookup: CDR1 SGHTA, CDR2 FQGTGA. V shed 5 bases and J 0 bases; nucleotides not matched to a gene: 11. This CDR3 is built from 19 residues. As originally analysed: From reference gene primer amplification, estimates of nucleated cell counts were derived. Assay used: immunoSEQ multiplex PCR; TCRdb lists only in-frame clones, some missing. For V, J and clone size, that table is used; D and trimming come from the DNA. The sample has approximately 230,000 clones; 88% are singletons. Source material: peripheral blood. The gene calls are TRBV7-3 and TRBJ2-1; 12 nucleotides match TRBD2. This sequence was found in a woman in her thirties or forties who had recovered from COVID-19. CDR3 in amino acids: CASSLAGTSGPSSYNEQFF. CDR3 nucleotide sequence: TGTGCCAGCAGCCTAGCCGGGACTAGCGGGCCGAGCTCCTACAATGAGCAGTTCTTC.